These 13 T cell receptor beta chains share one sample of origin, sequenced in a study of tumor-infiltrating lymphocytes in localized non-small cell lung cancer (dated by TCRdb to the early 2020s). The receptor library was made with the immunoSEQ multiplex PCR assay. TCRdb re-hosts the immuneACCESS table, in-frame sequences only. Its copies lack some clones; in the studies checked, an unresolved V gene accounts for under half of them, and the cause for the rest is not known. The sample records 13,000 or so clones, 80% of which are singletons. Of the sample, roughly 13% falls within the top ten clones. The sequencing input was lung tumor tissue. All receptors come from a human donor with non-small cell lung cancer.

A remark on this clone: One junction end disagrees with the germline gene, perhaps due to a read error. This chain links TRBV5-5 with TRBJ1-2; 10 nucleotides align to TRBD1. From germline, CDR1 is SGHKS and CDR2 YYEKEE (reference sequence). The CDR3 is made up of 14 amino acids. This CDR3 is CASSSDRGRDGYTF. The CDR3 DNA reads as TGTGCCAGTAGCTCAGACAGGGGGCGAGATGGCTACACCTTC.

The V and J genes are TRBV7-8 and TRBJ1-3, with unresolved D. The germline gives CDR1 SGHVS, CDR2 FQNEAQ. The CDR3 is made up of 14 amino acids. The V end lost 6 bases, the J end lost 0 bases, and 9 bases lay between the germline ends. This CDR3 is CASRAPSSGNTIYF. DNA for the CDR3: TGTGCCAGCAGGGCTCCCAGCTCTGGAAACACCATATATTTT.

V usage is TRBV19 and J usage is TRBJ1-5, with D unresolved. This CDR3 is 15 amino acids long. Germline V CDR1 and CDR2: LNHDA, SQIVND (reference sequence). V shed 8 bases and J shed 0 bases, with 14 bases lying between them. CDR3 sequence reads: CASALGGNSNQPQHF. DNA of the CDR3: TGTGCCAGTGCACTCGGAGGGAATAGCAATCAGCCCCAGCATTTT.

V and J are TRBV11-3 and TRBJ2-5; 12 bases align to TRBD2. The CDR3 sequence is 14 residues long. Looked up from germline, CDR1 is SGHNT and CDR2 is YENEEA. The ends lost 5 bases at V and 4 bases at J; junction bases unmatched: 2. The CDR3 spells CASSRLAGVETQYF. DNA of the CDR3: TGTGCCAGCAGCAGACTAGCGGGGGTAGAGACCCAGTACTTC.

The chain's CDR3 is CASSYRSDRGREQYF. In nucleotides, the CDR3 is TGTGCCAGCAGTTACCGATCGGACAGGGGGCGCGAGCAGTACTTC. The chain combines TRBV6-5 with TRBJ2-7, with 11 bases that match TRBD1. V shed 2 bases and J 6 bases; nucleotides not matched to a gene: 6. CDR3 length: 15 amino acids. CDR1 and CDR2 from the germline V gene are MNHEY and SVGAGI.

This clone was picked up a small number of times. V gene TRBV5-4 combines with J gene TRBJ2-5; TRBD2 matches 7 bases. V lost 6 bases to trimming and J lost 1 base; unmatched junction nucleotides: 12. Germline V CDR1 and CDR2: SGHNT, YYREEE (reference sequence). The CDR3 has 16 residues. The CDR3 region has the DNA TGTGCCAGCACCCGGGGGGTAGGGTCGCCCCAAGAGACCCAGTACTTC. Protein: CASTRGVGSPQETQYF.

This sequence joins TRBV5-1 and TRBJ1-4; D is unclear. The germline V gene encodes CDR1 SGHRS and CDR2 YFSETQ. With 0 bases removed from V and 3 bases from J, the gap between germline ends came to 9 bases. The length of the CDR3 is 15 residues. In DNA, the CDR3 is TGCGCCAGCAGCTTGGAAAGCCCTCCTAATGAAAAACTGTTTTTT. Encoded protein: CASSLESPPNEKLFF.

The table lists this clone with a count of one. The chain combines TRBV6-5 with TRBJ1-6; perhaps TRBD1 as D (5 bases). This CDR3 is built from 15 residues. V lost 0 bases and J 6 bases, leaving 9 bases between the germline ends. Germline V gene sequence: CDR1 MNHEY, CDR2 SVGAGI. The DNA of the CDR3 is TGTGCCAGCAGTTACTCTAGGGGATTTAATTCACCCCTCCACTTT. Amino acid sequence: CASSYSRGFNSPLHF.

Relative to its sample, this clone is medium-sized. The genes are TRBV25-1 and TRBJ1-6; the match to TRBD1 covers 9 bases. CDR3 length equals 15 residues. The J segment lost 8 bases and the V segment lost 1 base, leaving 3 bases of the junction unmatched. Germline V gene lookup returns CDR1 MGHDK and CDR2 SYGVNS. CDR3 nucleotides: TGTGCCAGCAGTGAATGGGACAGGGAGGATTCACCCCTCCACTTT. This sequence encodes CASSEWDREDSPLHF.

In its sample, this clone ranks as medium-sized (0.01 to 0.1%). The chain joins TRBV6-1 to TRBJ1-2, with unresolved D. Germline V gene data show CDR1 as MNHNS and CDR2 as SASEGT. This CDR3 is built from 15 residues. With 6 bases removed from V and 4 bases from J, the gap between germline ends came to 18 bases. DNA for the CDR3: TGTGCCAGCAGAGAGGGAATACAGTGGACCTATGGCTACACCTTC. Translating gives CASREGIQWTYGYTF.

J is TRBJ1-5 and V is TRBV30, with TRBD1 identical over 7 bases. This CDR3 spans 12 amino acids. V gave up 5 bases and J gave up 5 bases; unmatched junction bases: 3. Per the germline V gene, CDR1 is GTSNPN and CDR2 is SVGIG (reference sequence). The CDR3 DNA reads TGTGCCTGGGACAGGGACGATCAGCCCCAGCATTTT. Translating gives CAWDRDDQPQHF.

This chain uses TRBV6-5 with TRBJ2-1, with D possibly matching TRBD1 (6 bases). This CDR3 has 13 residues. Germline assignment: CDR1 MNHEY and CDR2 SVGAGI. V gave up 5 bases and J gave up 6 bases, with 11 bases separating them. CDR3 in DNA: TGTGCCAGCAGTCGACAGGAGATCAATGAGCAGTTCTTC. Translated, it gives CASSRQEINEQFF.

This sequence joins TRBV6-6 and TRBJ1-5; tentative D call: TRBD1 (5 bases). With 4 bases removed from V and 9 bases from J, the gap between germline ends came to 10 bases. Germline CDR1 is MNHNY and CDR2 is SVGAGI (reference sequence). There are 12 residues in the CDR3. The CDR3 sequence: CASSLGEGPQHF. Written as DNA, the CDR3 is TGTGCCAGCAGTTTGGGGGAGGGGCCCCAGCATTTT.